Each of the 29 T cell receptor beta chains below was sequenced from the same sample in a study of neurological immune-mediated disorders. TCRdb recomputed calls from the 5' RACE reads with MiXCR, one row per CDR3 protein. The table has tens of thousands of distinct CDR3 sequences, about 4% seen once. Material: PBMCs. These receptor sequences come from a man in his thirties or forties with multiple sclerosis.

This clonotype was found many times. Because the CDR3's place on the DNA is in doubt, the DNA is left out and the CDR3 is given as listed by TCRdb. This sequence joins TRBV14 and TRBJ1-6; the table's D call, TRBD1, has no DNA check behind it. From germline, CDR1 is SGHDN and CDR2 FVKESK. The CDR3 sequence runs 15 residues, both termini included. CDR3 protein: CASSHVGAGNSPLNF.

In its sample, this clonotype was seen many times. This chain uses TRBV12-3 or TRBV12-4 with TRBJ1-1, with D perhaps TRBD1 (5 bases). With 4 bases removed from V and 4 bases from J, the gap between germline ends came to 10 bases. The CDR3 totals 13 residues. The CDR3 nucleotides read TGTGCCAGCAGTTGGGTCGGGGGCACTGAAGCTTTCTTT. Amino acids: CASSWVGGTEAFF.

This clonotype was seen a few times. The chain is built from TRBV18 and TRBJ2-3; 14 bases are shared with TRBD2. After removal of 8 bases from V and 1 base from J, the junction contained 5 bases not matched to a gene. The length of the CDR3 is 16 residues. The germline V gene encodes CDR1 KGHSH and CDR2 LQKENI. CDR3 sequence (DNA): TGTGCCAGCGGGGGACTAGCGGGGGCTCGCACAGATACGCAGTATTTT. This codes for CASGGLAGARTDTQYF.

Ten or more counts support this clonotype. V usage is TRBV12-3 or TRBV12-4 and J usage is TRBJ2-7, with D uncertain. The CDR3 has 12 amino acids. V was clipped by 3 bases and J by 1 base, with 4 bases between them. CDR3 sequence (DNA): TGTGCCAGCAGTTTTAGGTCCTACGAGCAGTACTTC. Encoded protein: CASSFRSYEQYF.

This clonotype was seen at least ten times. This sequence joins TRBV7-9 and TRBJ1-2, with D possibly TRBD1 on 5 matching bases. V was pared by 2 bases and J by 11 bases, with 15 bases between. In germline, CDR1 is SEHNR, CDR2 FQNEAQ (reference sequence). This CDR3 is 13 amino acids long. DNA for the CDR3: TGTGCCAGCAGCTTAATCCGGGACCACCCATACACCTTC. It codes for CASSLIRDHPYTF.

This clonotype was picked up many times. This chain uses TRBV5-1 with TRBJ2-7; D gene unclear. Germline V CDR1 and CDR2: SGHRS, YFSETQ. The V gene lost 3 bases and the J gene lost 0 bases, with 13 bases spanning the gap. This CDR3 has 15 amino acids. The CDR3 protein is CASSSGTKSSYEQYF. The CDR3 nucleotides are TGCGCCAGCAGCTCCGGTACGAAGAGCTCCTACGAGCAGTACTTC.

This clonotype came up many times. The V call is TRBV27, the J call TRBJ2-7; tentative D call: TRBD2 (6 bases). Between the trimmed V and J ends, which lost 2 bases and 4 bases, there was a span of 9 bases. The CDR3 consists of 13 residues. Germline-derived CDR1 and CDR2 are MNHEY and SMNVEV (reference sequence). CDR3 protein: CASSLNGGYEQYF. CDR3 nucleotides: TGTGCCAGCAGTTTAAACGGGGGATACGAGCAGTACTTC.

The V gene is TRBV7-2, the J gene TRBJ2-3; 7 bases line up with TRBD2. The J segment lost 0 bases and the V segment lost 5 bases, leaving 11 bases of the junction unmatched. The length of the CDR3 is 17 residues. Germline V lookup: CDR1 SGHTA, CDR2 FQGNSA. Here the CDR3 DNA reads TGTGCCAGCAGCCCATCGCGGAAGCGGGGAAGCACAGATACGCAGTATTTT. This codes for CASSPSRKRGSTDTQYF.

This clonotype has at least ten counts. V and J are TRBV12-3 or TRBV12-4 and TRBJ1-4; D gene uncertain. Between the trimmed V and J ends, which lost 2 bases and 8 bases, there was a span of 15 bases. The CDR3 sequence is 15 residues long. The CDR3 DNA follows: TGTGCCAGCAGTTTAAGGAATGGAGGAAACGAAAAACTGTTTTTT. Encoded protein: CASSLRNGGNEKLFF.

The table lists this clonotype with many counts. The chain combines TRBV7-9 with TRBJ2-5; D gene ambiguous. The CDR3 is made up of 15 amino acids. The germline V gene encodes CDR1 SEHNR and CDR2 FQNEAQ (reference sequence). Between the trimmed V and J ends, which lost 4 bases and 5 bases, there was a span of 17 bases. In nucleotides, the CDR3 is TGTGCCAGCAGCTGGAGACTTACCCCTGAGGAGACCCAGTACTTC. It encodes CASSWRLTPEETQYF.

The sample holds many counts of this clonotype. The chain couples TRBV5-1 to TRBJ2-7; D is unclear. Germline CDR1 and CDR2: SGHRS and YFSETQ. V lost 5 bases to trimming and J lost 11 bases, with 5 bases between them. The CDR3 runs 8 residues. In DNA, the CDR3 is TGCGCCAGCAGGGTGGAGTACTTC. Its protein product is CASRVEYF.

This clonotype was counted many times. The chain joins TRBV29-1 to TRBJ2-2; a weak D match, TRBD2 (6 bases). The CDR3 length is 14 residues. Germline V gives CDR1 SQVTM, CDR2 ANQGSEA. With 0 bases removed from V and 6 bases from J, the gap between germline ends came to 11 bases. CDR3 residues: CSVEDLGGAGELFF. The CDR3 region has the DNA TGCAGCGTTGAAGATCTTGGCGGGGCCGGGGAGCTGTTTTTT.

This clonotype was seen repeatedly, ten times or more. The chain recombines TRBV20-1 with TRBJ1-5; D might be TRBD1 (5 bases). The CDR3 extends over 12 amino acids. Germline CDR1 reads DFQATT; CDR2 reads SNEGSKA (reference sequence). Trimming removed 8 bases at V and 2 bases at J, with 10 bases between. CDR3 sequence: CSIQAGNQPQHF. CDR3 bases: TGCAGTATACAGGCCGGCAATCAGCCCCAGCATTTT.

In its sample, this clonotype was seen many times. This chain joins TRBV14 and TRBJ2-5, with 10 bases lining up with TRBD1. The CDR3 runs to 18 residues. Trimming took 0 bases from V and 2 from J; bases not matched to a gene: 9. The germline V gene has CDR1 SGHDN and CDR2 FVKESK. The CDR3 DNA sequence: TGTGCCAGCAGCCAAGATCGGGCCGGGACAGGGGTTCAAGAGACCCAGTACTTC. Translation gives CASSQDRAGTGVQETQYF.

This clonotype was seen more than once but under ten times. The V gene is TRBV20-1, the J gene TRBJ2-7, with 8 bases fitting TRBD1. Losses at the gene ends were 0 bases for V and 1 base for J; bases not matched to a gene: 5. CDR1 is DFQATT, CDR2 SNEGSKA, per germline (reference sequence). The CDR3 is made up of 15 amino acids. CDR3 sequence reads: CSARDRTGPSYEQYF. CDR3 DNA sequence: TGCAGTGCTAGAGATAGGACAGGGCCTTCCTACGAGCAGTACTTC.

This clonotype was seen many times. The J gene is TRBJ2-3, the V gene TRBV5-1; 8 bases are a match to TRBD2. The CDR3 is 16 amino acids. Germline V gene data show CDR1 as SGHRS and CDR2 as YFSETQ. The ends lost 1 base at V and 2 bases at J; junction bases unmatched: 6. In nucleotides, the CDR3 is TGCGCCAGCAGCTTGAAACTAGCGGATCACACAGATACGCAGTATTTT. Translating gives CASSLKLADHTDTQYF.

With respect to this clonotype: A read error is possible here, since a much larger clone lies one base away. V usage is TRBV7-9 and J usage is TRBJ1-2; a possible D gene is TRBD1 (5 bases). CDR3 length: 15 residues. CDR1 and CDR2 from the germline V gene are SEHNR and FQNEAQ (reference sequence). Trimming removed 5 bases at V and 0 bases at J, with 13 bases between. Here the CDR3 reads CASSELDSANYGYTF. In DNA form, the CDR3 reads TGTGCCAGCAGCGAACTCGACAGCGCTAACTATGGCTACACCTTC.

This clonotype came up many times. The J gene is TRBJ1-6, the V gene TRBV6-1, with a tentative D call TRBD1 (6 bases). Trimming shortened V by 6 bases and J by 6 bases, and 12 bases separated the two germline ends. This CDR3 is built from 14 residues. Germline CDR1 MNHNS, CDR2 SASEGT. The CDR3 coding sequence is TGTGCCAGCAGGCGGGACACGTTTAATTCACCCCTCCACTTT. Translated, it gives CASRRDTFNSPLHF.

This clonotype was counted ten times or more. The CDR3 region is CASSLVDSRGYEQYF. The DNA of the CDR3 is TGTGCCAGCAGCTTAGTTGACTCCAGGGGCTACGAGCAGTACTTC. This sequence joins TRBV11-2 and TRBJ2-7, with a weak D call TRBD1 (6 bases). Germline-derived CDR1 and CDR2 are SGHAT and FQNNGV. The CDR3 contains 15 residues. Trimming took 1 base from V and 3 from J, leaving 13 bases between them.

The DNA for the CDR3 is TGTGCCAGCAGTTACTCGTCGGGTAGGCCAGATACGCAGTATTTT. Protein sequence: CASSYSSGRPDTQYF. The chain carries TRBV6-2 or TRBV6-3 and TRBJ2-3, with D hard to call. The ends were cut back, 0 bases at V and 4 bases at J, with 11 bases in the middle. The CDR3 runs 15 residues. Germline-derived CDR1 and CDR2 are MNHEY and SVGEGT.

The chain employs TRBV4-1 and TRBJ2-1; D could derive from TRBD1 or TRBD2 (5 bases each). CDR1 and CDR2 from the germline V gene are MGHRA and YSYEKL. V dropped 0 bases and J dropped 10 bases, with 13 bases sitting between them. The CDR3 totals 14 residues. The CDR3 DNA reads TGCGCCAGCAGCCAAGAGATCTCCGGGGACGAGCAGTTCTTC. Protein: CASSQEISGDEQFF.

This clonotype was observed at least ten times. The rearrangement links TRBV7-2 to TRBJ1-5; D remains ambiguous. CDR3 size: 13 residues. V dropped 5 bases and J dropped 4 bases, with 9 bases sitting between them. CDR1 is SGHTA, CDR2 FQGNSA, per germline. CDR3 protein: CASSGSGNQPQHF. In DNA, the CDR3 is TGTGCCAGCAGCGGCTCGGGGAATCAGCCCCAGCATTTT.

This clonotype has at least ten counts. V is TRBV6-5 and J is TRBJ1-2, with 7 positions matching TRBD1. The V segment lost 5 bases and the J segment 1 base; nucleotides outside the gene matches: 7. The CDR3 is made up of 15 amino acids. Germline V gene lookup returns CDR1 MNHEY and CDR2 SVGAGI. CDR3 in amino acids: CASSEYRGGNYGYTF. The CDR3 DNA reads as TGTGCCAGCAGTGAATACAGGGGAGGTAACTATGGCTACACCTTC.

This clonotype was counted many times. The chain couples TRBV20-1 to TRBJ1-5; D call uncertain. Per the germline V gene, CDR1 is DFQATT and CDR2 is SNEGSKA (reference sequence). CDR3 size: 15 residues. V shed 0 bases and J shed 5 bases, with 14 bases lying between them. The CDR3 loop reads CSARDSAKNYQPQHF. In nucleotides, the CDR3 is TGCAGTGCTAGAGACTCGGCAAAAAATTATCAGCCCCAGCATTTT.

This clonotype came up many times. The gene calls are TRBV5-1 and TRBJ1-5; unclear D gene. The V gene's germline CDR1 is SGHRS and CDR2 YFSETQ. V was trimmed by 0 bases and J by 4 bases, leaving 11 bases between them. The CDR3 loop spans 15 amino acids. CDR3 nucleotides: TGCGCCAGCAGCTTGGATTTCGGTGGAAATCAGCCCCAGCATTTT. Its protein product is CASSLDFGGNQPQHF.

This clonotype showed up many times. The chain uses TRBV12-3 or TRBV12-4 and TRBJ1-2; D possibly corresponds to TRBD1 (6 bases). CDR3 length: 13 residues. V shed 3 bases and J shed 4 bases, with 9 bases lying between them. The CDR3 nucleotides read TGTGCCAGCAGTTTTGGACAGACCTATGGCTACACCTTC. Translation: CASSFGQTYGYTF.

On this clonotype: A much larger clone lies one base from this, so it may be a read error. Because the CDR3 is missing its conserved closing phenylalanine or tryptophan, this is likely a read error. This rearrangement joins TRBV7-2 to TRBJ2-7; D gene ambiguous. The CDR3 is 10 amino acids. CDR1 and CDR2 from the germline V gene are SGHTA and FQGNSA. V was trimmed by 8 bases and J by 2 bases, leaving 4 bases between them. CDR3 protein: CASGTYEQYI. In DNA form, the CDR3 reads TGTGCCAGCGGCACCTACGAGCAGTACATC.

This clonotype was seen ten or more times. V usage is TRBV20-1 and J usage is TRBJ2-1, with 11 bases that match TRBD2. After removal of 4 bases from V and 7 bases from J, the junction contained 6 bases not matched to a gene. Germline assignment: CDR1 DFQATT and CDR2 SNEGSKA (reference sequence). This CDR3 is 14 amino acids long. CDR3 in DNA: TGCAGTGCTACCATAGCGGGGGGGTTTAATGAGCAGTTCTTC. It translates to CSATIAGGFNEQFF.

This clonotype was observed once. The chain is built from TRBV27 and TRBJ2-2; TRBD1 agrees at 7 bases. CDR1 and CDR2 (germline): MNHEY, SMNVEV (reference sequence). This CDR3 is built from 16 residues. V gave up 5 bases and J gave up 5 bases; unmatched junction bases: 11. The CDR3 DNA reads TGTGCCAGCAGTCCAGAGCAGGGGGATCTAACCGGGGAGCTGTTTTTT. Its protein product is CASSPEQGDLTGELFF.